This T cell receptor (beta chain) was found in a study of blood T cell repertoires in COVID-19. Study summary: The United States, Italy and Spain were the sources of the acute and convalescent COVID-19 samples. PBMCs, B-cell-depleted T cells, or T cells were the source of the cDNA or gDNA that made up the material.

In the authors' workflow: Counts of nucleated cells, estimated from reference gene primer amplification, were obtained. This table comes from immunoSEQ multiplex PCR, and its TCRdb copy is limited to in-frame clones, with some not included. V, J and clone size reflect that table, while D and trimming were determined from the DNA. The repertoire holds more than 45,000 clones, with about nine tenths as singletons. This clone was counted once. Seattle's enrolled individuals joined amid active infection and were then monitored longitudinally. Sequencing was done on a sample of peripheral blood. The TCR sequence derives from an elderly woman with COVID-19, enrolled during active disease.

The CDR3 loop is CASSPRQGRGYGYTF. The CDR3 nucleotides are TGTGCCAGCTCACCCCGACAGGGTCGGGGCTATGGCTACACCTTC. J is TRBJ1-2 and V is TRBV18; 7 bases line up with TRBD1. In germline, CDR1 is KGHSH, CDR2 LQKENI. The CDR3 loop spans 15 amino acids. Trimming removed 3 bases from V and 4 bases from J; junction bases left unmatched: 8.